A single sample gave rise to the 18 T cell receptor beta chains below, sequenced in a study of T cell changes during pregnancy in multiple sclerosis. The data were produced by immunoSEQ multiplex PCR, yet TCRdb's version contains in-frame clones alone and is incomplete. In the table there are about 110,000 clones, around 92% of which are singletons. The source material was peripheral blood, sampled in the third trimester of pregnancy. The receptors shown here come from a female donor in good health, enrolled as a control in a pregnancy study.

The rearrangement uses TRBV19 and TRBJ2-5; 8 bases line up with TRBD1. The junction had 9 bases not matched to a gene; V was cut back by 7 bases and J by 5 bases. Germline V CDR1 and CDR2: LNHDA, SQIVND (reference sequence). The CDR3 spans 14 residues. This CDR3 is CASTLQGQEETQYF. The CDR3 DNA sequence: TGTGCCAGTACCCTCCAGGGACAGGAGGAGACCCAGTACTTC.

The V gene is TRBV19, the J gene TRBJ2-7; tentatively, D is TRBD1 (6 bases). The CDR3 is 14 residues long. Germline assignment: CDR1 LNHDA and CDR2 SQIVND (reference sequence). The ends were cut back, 5 bases at V and 6 bases at J, with 17 bases in the middle. CDR3 DNA sequence: TGTGCCAGTAGTGATGGGGGCTCCCCTTCCGAGCAGTACTTC. Amino acid sequence: CASSDGGSPSEQYF.

The chain recombines TRBV19 with TRBJ2-1; 13 bases fit TRBD2. Losses at the gene ends were 3 bases for V and 12 bases for J; bases not matched to a gene: 14. CDR3 length: 17 amino acids. Per the germline V gene, CDR1 is LNHDA and CDR2 is SQIVND (reference sequence). The CDR3, as DNA: TGTGCCAGTAGTATTCCTCTAGGGGGGACTAGCGGGGAGGCGCAGTTCTTC. Translating gives CASSIPLGGTSGEAQFF.

The CDR3 DNA follows: TGTGCCATCAGTGGAGGTACTGAAGCTTTCTTT. This codes for CAISGGTEAFF. The chain employs TRBV10-3 and TRBJ1-1; unclear D gene. Trimming removed 4 bases at V and 5 bases at J, with 5 bases between. The germline V gene has CDR1 ENHRY and CDR2 SYGVKD. The CDR3 loop spans 11 amino acids.

This chain uses TRBV19 with TRBJ1-1, with TRBD1 as a possible D gene (6 bases). The germline V gene encodes CDR1 LNHDA and CDR2 SQIVND (reference sequence). Trimming removed 8 bases at V and 4 bases at J, with 26 bases between. The CDR3 totals 17 residues. The chain's CDR3 is CASWAAGQLLPGTEAFF. Here the CDR3 DNA reads TGTGCCAGTTGGGCAGCGGGACAACTGCTCCCGGGCACTGAAGCTTTCTTT.

The chain couples TRBV5-4 to TRBJ2-1; 8 nucleotides line up with TRBD2. J gave up 10 bases and V 3 bases, and 15 bases lay outside the gene matches. CDR1 SGHNT and CDR2 YYREEE come from the germline V gene (reference sequence). This CDR3 is built from 16 residues. DNA of the CDR3: TGTGCCAGCAGCTCAGGAATGGGTAGCGGGGTGGGCGAGCAGTTCTTC. It codes for CASSSGMGSGVGEQFF. Full variable domain (outside the CDR3, taken from reference TRBV5-4 and TRBJ2-1): ETGVTQSPTHLIKTRGQQVTLRCSSQSGHNTVSWYQQALGQGPQFIFQYYREEENGRGNFPPRFSGLQFPNYSSELNVNALELDDSALYLCASSSGMGSGVGEQFFGPGTRLTVL.

This chain joins TRBV19 and TRBJ1-4, with D hard to call. Germline loops: CDR1 LNHDA, CDR2 SQIVND (reference sequence). The CDR3 length is 16 residues. V lost 3 bases and J 8 bases, leaving 19 bases between the germline ends. The CDR3 DNA reads TGTGCCAGTAGTATGAGTATTGTGAGGGTGGGAGAAAAACTGTTTTTT. Its protein product is CASSMSIVRVGEKLFF.

The J gene is TRBJ2-7, the V gene TRBV13; tentatively, D is TRBD1 (6 bases). The CDR3 runs to 13 residues. CDR1 and CDR2 (germline): PRHDT, FYEKMQ (reference sequence). Trimming cost V 4 bases and J 2 bases, with 9 bases left between them. The CDR3 loop reads CASSSQGAYEQYF. CDR3 sequence (DNA): TGTGCCAGCAGCTCACAGGGAGCCTACGAGCAGTACTTC.

This chain links TRBV4-1 with TRBJ1-2, with 9 bases lining up with TRBD1. V lost 4 bases to trimming and J lost 1 base; unmatched junction nucleotides: 1. The CDR3 has 14 amino acids. Germline CDR1 and CDR2: MGHRA and YSYEKL. Here the CDR3 reads CASSPGQGNYGYTF. In DNA, the CDR3 is TGCGCCAGCAGCCCGGGACAGGGTAACTATGGCTACACCTTC.

This clone was counted only a few times. Written as DNA, the CDR3 is TGCGCCAGCAGCCAGTCTTATTACACTGAAGCTTTCTTT. This codes for CASSQSYYTEAFF. The rearrangement links TRBV4-3 to TRBJ1-1; D ambiguous. V was shortened by 3 bases and J by 3 bases, with 8 bases between the two germline ends. CDR1 and CDR2 from the germline V gene are LGHNA and YSLEER. CDR3 length: 13 residues.

This sequence joins TRBV6-5 and TRBJ2-1, with D possibly TRBD1 on 5 matching bases. This CDR3 spans 15 amino acids. V was shortened by 6 bases and J by 0 bases, with 12 bases between the two germline ends. The germline gives CDR1 MNHEY, CDR2 SVGAGI. The CDR3 loop is CASSPDSSSYNEQFF. DNA of the CDR3: TGTGCCAGCAGCCCTGACAGTAGCTCCTACAATGAGCAGTTCTTC.

The genes are TRBV4-3 and TRBJ1-2; tentative D call: TRBD1 (6 bases). This CDR3 contains 15 residues. Germline loops: CDR1 LGHNA, CDR2 YSLEER. V lost 0 bases and J 5 bases, leaving 13 bases between the germline ends. The CDR3 sequence is CASSQEAGVWYGYTF. CDR3 DNA sequence: TGCGCCAGCAGCCAAGAAGCAGGGGTGTGGTATGGCTACACCTTC.

The chain uses TRBV19 and TRBJ2-1; 7 bases fit TRBD2. CDR1 and CDR2 (germline): LNHDA, SQIVND (reference sequence). V trimming: 1 base; J trimming: 4 bases; junction bases outside the gene matches: 7. This CDR3 has 16 amino acids. The CDR3: CASSIVGGTSYNEQFF. For the CDR3, the DNA is TGTGCCAGTAGTATAGTGGGGGGGACCTCTTACAATGAGCAGTTCTTC. Using reference TRBV19 and TRBJ2-1 for the parts outside the CDR3, the full variable domain is DGGITQSPKYLFRKEGQNVTLSCEQNLNHDAMYWYRQDPGQGLRLIYYSQIVNDFQKGDIAEGYSVSREKKESFPLTVTSAQKNPTAFYLCASSIVGGTSYNEQFFGPGTRLTVL.

This clone has only a few counts. The CDR3 DNA reads TGTGCCATCAGTGAAGAGGGAATCCCCTACGAGCAGTACTTC. This sequence encodes CAISEEGIPYEQYF. This rearrangement joins TRBV10-3 to TRBJ2-7; TRBD2 might be the D (5 bases). The CDR3 has 14 residues. Trimming removed 3 bases from V and 2 bases from J, with 11 bases in between. Per germline, CDR1 ENHRY and CDR2 SYGVKD.

V and J are TRBV10-1 and TRBJ2-3, with D possibly being TRBD1 (5 bases). Germline V gives CDR1 WNHNN, CDR2 SYGVQD (reference sequence). Between the trimmed V and J ends, which lost 1 base and 5 bases, there was a span of 19 bases. The CDR3 runs to 17 residues. This CDR3 is CASSELGSSGAQDTQYF. In nucleotides, the CDR3 is TGCGCCAGCAGTGAGTTAGGATCGAGTGGGGCCCAAGATACGCAGTATTTT.

The chain carries TRBV7-3 and TRBJ2-1; 12 bases line up with TRBD1. Trimming took 8 bases from V and 1 from J; bases not matched to a gene: 9. Germline V lookup: CDR1 SGHTA, CDR2 FQGTGA. This CDR3 is built from 17 residues. This CDR3 reads CASLSRDRGQSYNEQFF. The CDR3 region has the DNA TGTGCCAGCTTGTCAAGGGACAGGGGGCAGTCCTACAATGAGCAGTTCTTC.

This clone appeared a single time. The V call is TRBV7-2, the J call TRBJ1-1, with no clear D. CDR3 length: 15 residues. Germline CDR1 SGHTA, CDR2 FQGNSA. Trimming removed 1 base from V and 0 bases from J, with 9 bases in between. The CDR3 loop is CASSLERVMNTEAFF. The CDR3 nucleotides read TGTGCCAGCAGCTTAGAGAGGGTGATGAACACTGAAGCTTTCTTT.

J is TRBJ2-6 and V is TRBV7-2; the D gene is possibly TRBD1 (6 bases). The V gene lost 6 bases and the J gene lost 2 bases, with 11 bases spanning the gap. The CDR3 extends over 15 amino acids. CDR1 is SGHTA, CDR2 FQGNSA, per germline. CDR3 sequence reads: CASRPTGTGANVLTF. The DNA for the CDR3 is TGTGCCAGCAGGCCAACAGGGACTGGGGCCAACGTCCTGACTTTC.